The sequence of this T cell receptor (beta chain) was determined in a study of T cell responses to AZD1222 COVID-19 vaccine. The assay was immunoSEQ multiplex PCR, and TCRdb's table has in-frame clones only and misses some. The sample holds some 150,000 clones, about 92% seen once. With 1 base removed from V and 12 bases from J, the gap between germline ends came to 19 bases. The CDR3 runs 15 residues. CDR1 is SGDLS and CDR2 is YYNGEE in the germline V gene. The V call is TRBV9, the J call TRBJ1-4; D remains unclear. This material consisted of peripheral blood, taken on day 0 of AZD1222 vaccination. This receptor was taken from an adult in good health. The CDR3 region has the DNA TGTGCCAGCAGCGTATCAGCAACCGGGCTGGGCGAACTGTTTTTT. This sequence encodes CASSVSATGLGELFF.